The 2 T cell receptor beta chains presented below share a single source sample, sequenced in a study of T cell responses to AZD1222 COVID-19 vaccine. Generated by immunoSEQ multiplex PCR, the TCRdb table keeps only in-frame clones and is missing some. The repertoire includes over 85,000 clones, roughly 89% of them detected once, and roughly 9.1% sits in the top ten. Here the sequenced sample was peripheral blood, taken on day 0 of AZD1222 vaccination. The receptors shown here come from an adult in good health.

The chain recombines TRBV7-9 with TRBJ2-1; D is ambiguous. Trimming removed 5 bases at V and 4 bases at J, with 9 bases between. Germline CDR1 SEHNR, CDR2 FQNEAQ (reference sequence). CDR3 length: 13 amino acids. The CDR3 is CASSPRLYNEQFF. The CDR3 region has the DNA TGTGCCAGCAGCCCACGCTTGTACAATGAGCAGTTCTTC. Combining the CDR3 with reference TRBV7-9 and TRBJ2-1 gives the whole variable domain DTGVSQNPRHKITKRGQNVTFRCDPISEHNRLYWYRQTLGQGPEFLTYFQNEAQLEKSRLLSDRFSAERPKGSFSTLEIQRTEQGDSAMYLCASSPRLYNEQFFGPGTRLTVL.

This clone has only a few counts. The chain has TRBV19 and TRBJ2-7, with D maybe TRBD1 (5 bases). CDR1 LNHDA and CDR2 SQIVND come from the germline V gene (reference sequence). V was cut by 5 bases and J by 2 bases, with 16 bases left in between. This CDR3 is 15 amino acids long. In DNA form, the CDR3 reads TGTGCCAGTAGTTTCGTGGCCAGGGCTCCCTACGAGCAGTACTTC. This codes for CASSFVARAPYEQYF.